This T cell receptor (beta chain) was observed in a study of blood T cell repertoires in COVID-19. Germline CDR1 LGHDT, CDR2 YNNKEL (reference sequence). The CDR3 contains 14 residues. V was cut by 7 bases and J by 5 bases, with 14 bases left in between. Per the original methods: The assay estimated nucleated cells by amplifying reference gene primers. Only in-frame clones appear in the TCRdb table, and some are missing; sequencing was by immunoSEQ multiplex PCR. V, J and clone size are taken as reported in that table, and D and trimming were inferred from the DNA itself. The repertoire has some 180,000 clones, 75% to 90% of them found once; the top ten carry approximately 8%.

This clonotype originated in a woman aged 55-75 years with acute or convalescent COVID-19. The sample comprised peripheral blood. This sequence joins TRBV3-1 (or the pseudogene TRBV3-2) and TRBJ2-2; TRBD1 might be the D (6 bases). Written as DNA, the CDR3 is TGTGCCAGCACCTATCGAGGGGGAACCGGGGAGCTGTTTTTT. Its protein product is CASTYRGGTGELFF.